These 8 T cell receptor beta chains originate from one sample sequenced in a study of shared clonotypes between healthy human individuals. Repertoires were generated with immunoSEQ multiplex PCR, while TCRdb's copy carries only in-frame clones and drops some. The table has approximately 2,300,000 clones, 80% to 95% seen once. Sample: naive CD4+ T cells from PBMCs. Subset here: CD45RA+ positively selected. The receptor source for this set is a man younger than 30 in good health. Some clones in this sample may be carry-over from other donors' samples.

The chain uses TRBV29-1 and TRBJ1-5; D is undetermined. Germline V gives CDR1 SQVTM, CDR2 ANQGSEA. Trimming removed 5 bases from V and 7 bases from J, with 12 bases in between. The CDR3 is made up of 12 amino acids. The CDR3 reads CSVSWAGQPQHF. The CDR3, as DNA: TGCAGCGTTTCCTGGGCGGGCCAGCCCCAGCATTTT.

The chain joins TRBV6-1 to TRBJ2-2; 7 bases line up with TRBD1. Germline trimming cut 6 bases from V and 4 bases from J; bases unmatched to any gene: 8. This CDR3 spans 15 amino acids. CDR1 and CDR2 from the germline V gene are MNHNS and SASEGT. The CDR3 spells CASSNLPGGTGELFF. As DNA, the CDR3 is TGTGCCAGCAGCAACCTCCCAGGGGGCACCGGGGAGCTGTTTTTT.

The chain links TRBV29-1 to TRBJ2-7, with 12 bases matching TRBD1. The CDR3 covers 14 residues. V dropped 4 bases and J dropped 1; count of bases not matched to a gene: 2. Germline V lookup: CDR1 SQVTM, CDR2 ANQGSEA. CDR3 coding DNA: TGCAGCGTTGGGGGACAGGGGGCATCCTACGAGCAGTACTTC. It is translated as CSVGGQGASYEQYF.

This chain connects TRBV6-1 to TRBJ1-1; D unclear. Germline V lookup: CDR1 MNHNS, CDR2 SASEGT. This CDR3 has 9 residues. V was clipped by 5 bases and J by 7 bases, with 2 bases between them. The CDR3 coding sequence is TGTGCCAGCAGTATTGAAGCTTTCTTT. Translating gives CASSIEAFF.

This chain links TRBV19 with TRBJ2-3; TRBD1 might be the D (6 bases). Germline CDR1 reads LNHDA; CDR2 reads SQIVND (reference sequence). V was cut by 7 bases and J by 2 bases, with 13 bases left in between. CDR3 length equals 14 residues. As DNA, the CDR3 is TGTGCCAGTACAGGCAGGGGCCTCACAGATACGCAGTATTTT. Encoded protein: CASTGRGLTDTQYF.

The chain employs TRBV28 and TRBJ2-7; 11 bases align to TRBD2. Germline-derived CDR1 and CDR2 are MDHEN and SYDVKM. V lost 3 bases to trimming and J lost 0 bases; unmatched junction nucleotides: 4. The CDR3 has 16 amino acids. The CDR3 bases are TGTGCCAGCAGTTTGGGACTAGCGGAACACTCCTACGAGCAGTACTTC. Its translation: CASSLGLAEHSYEQYF.

The chain is built from TRBV11-3 and TRBJ2-3; D might be TRBD2 (6 bases). The CDR3 consists of 15 residues. The germline gives CDR1 SGHNT, CDR2 YENEEA. V lost 4 bases and J lost 4, with 15 bases in between. CDR3 DNA: TGTGCCAGCAGCTCCCGGGCGGGGACGGCAGATACGCAGTATTTT. Its protein is CASSSRAGTADTQYF. Looking up the rest from reference TRBV11-3 and TRBJ2-3 gives the full variable domain: EAGVVQSPRYKIIEKKQPVAFWCNPISGHNTLYWYLQNLGQGPELLIRYENEEAVDDSQLPKDRFSAERLKGVDSTLKIQPAELGDSAVYLCASSSRAGTADTQYFGPGTRLTVL.

This clone was counted a single time. J is TRBJ2-7 and V is TRBV11-3; 12 bases are a match to TRBD1. The CDR3 runs to 18 residues. The germline gives CDR1 SGHNT, CDR2 YENEEA. V gave up 4 bases and J gave up 4 bases; unmatched junction bases: 14. Written as DNA, the CDR3 is TGTGCCAGCAGCTCGGCCCGGGACAGGGGGCGCAATATTTACGAGCAGTACTTC. Protein product: CASSSARDRGRNIYEQYF.